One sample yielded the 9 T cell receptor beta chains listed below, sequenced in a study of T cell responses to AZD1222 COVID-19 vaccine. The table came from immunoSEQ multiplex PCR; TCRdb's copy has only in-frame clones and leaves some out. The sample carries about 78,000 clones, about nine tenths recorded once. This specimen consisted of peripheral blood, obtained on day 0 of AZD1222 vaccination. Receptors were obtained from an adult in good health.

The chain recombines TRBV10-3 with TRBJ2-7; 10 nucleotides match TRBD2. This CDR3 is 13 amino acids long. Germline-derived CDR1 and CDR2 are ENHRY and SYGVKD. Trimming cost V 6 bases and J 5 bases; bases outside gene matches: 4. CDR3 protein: CAISASGSNEQYF. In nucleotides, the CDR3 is TGTGCCATCAGCGCTAGCGGGAGTAACGAGCAGTACTTC.

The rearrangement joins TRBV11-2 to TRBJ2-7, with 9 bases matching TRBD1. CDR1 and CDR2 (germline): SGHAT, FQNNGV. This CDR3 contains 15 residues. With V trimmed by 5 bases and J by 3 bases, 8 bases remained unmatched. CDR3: CASSPDGQGFYEQYF. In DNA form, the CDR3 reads TGTGCCAGCAGCCCTGACGGACAGGGGTTCTACGAGCAGTACTTC. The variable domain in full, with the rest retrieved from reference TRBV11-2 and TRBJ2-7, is EAGVAQSPRYKIIEKRQSVAFWCNPISGHATLYWYQQILGQGPKLLIQFQNNGVVDDSQLPKDRFSAERLKGVDSTLKIQPAKLEDSAVYLCASSPDGQGFYEQYFGPGTRLTVT.

The CDR3 DNA reads TGTGCCAGCAGCCCCGGTCAGCCGAAAGAGACCCAGTACTTC. Translated, it gives CASSPGQPKETQYF. This sequence joins TRBV7-9 and TRBJ2-5; D gene unclear. This CDR3 is 14 amino acids long. The V and J ends lost 5 bases and 3 bases respectively, with 13 bases between them. Germline-derived CDR1 and CDR2 are SEHNR and FQNEAQ (reference sequence).

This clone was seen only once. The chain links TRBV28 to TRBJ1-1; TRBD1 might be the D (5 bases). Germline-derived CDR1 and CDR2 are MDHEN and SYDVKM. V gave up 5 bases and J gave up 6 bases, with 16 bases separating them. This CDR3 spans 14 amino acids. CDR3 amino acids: CASSGQGTVPEAFF. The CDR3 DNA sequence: TGTGCCAGCAGTGGACAAGGGACGGTTCCTGAAGCTTTCTTT.

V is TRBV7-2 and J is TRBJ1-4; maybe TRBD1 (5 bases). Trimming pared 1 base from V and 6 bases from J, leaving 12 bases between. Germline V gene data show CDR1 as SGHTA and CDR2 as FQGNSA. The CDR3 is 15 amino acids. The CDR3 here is CASSLVGGVDEKLFF. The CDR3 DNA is TGTGCCAGCAGCTTAGTTGGGGGAGTGGATGAAAAACTGTTTTTT.

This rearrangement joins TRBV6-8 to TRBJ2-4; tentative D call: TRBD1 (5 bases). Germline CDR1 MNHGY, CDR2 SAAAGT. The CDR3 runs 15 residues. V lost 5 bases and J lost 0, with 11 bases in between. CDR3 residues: CASSRQKLAKNIQYF. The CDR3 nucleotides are TGTGCCAGCAGTCGACAGAAACTAGCCAAAAACATTCAGTACTTC.

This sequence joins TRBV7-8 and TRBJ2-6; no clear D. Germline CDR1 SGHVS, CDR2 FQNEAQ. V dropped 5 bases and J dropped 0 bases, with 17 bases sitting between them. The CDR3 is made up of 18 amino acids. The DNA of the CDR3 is TGTGCCAGCAGCCCCAAGACTGTAGTAGACTCTGGGGCCAACGTCCTGACTTTC. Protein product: CASSPKTVVDSGANVLTF.

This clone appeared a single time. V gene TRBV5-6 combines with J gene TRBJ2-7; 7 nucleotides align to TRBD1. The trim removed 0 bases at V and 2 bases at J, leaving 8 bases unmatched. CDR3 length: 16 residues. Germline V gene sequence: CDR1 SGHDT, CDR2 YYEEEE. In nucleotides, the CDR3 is TGTGCCAGCAGCTTGGGCCCGACAGGGCCGCCCTACGAGCAGTACTTC. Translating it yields CASSLGPTGPPYEQYF.

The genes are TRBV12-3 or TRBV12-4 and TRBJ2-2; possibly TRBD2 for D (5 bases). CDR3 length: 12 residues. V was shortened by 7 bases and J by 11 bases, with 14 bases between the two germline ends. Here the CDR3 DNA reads TGTGCCAGCACCGCCGGTGGGAGAGAGCTGTTTTTT. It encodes CASTAGGRELFF.